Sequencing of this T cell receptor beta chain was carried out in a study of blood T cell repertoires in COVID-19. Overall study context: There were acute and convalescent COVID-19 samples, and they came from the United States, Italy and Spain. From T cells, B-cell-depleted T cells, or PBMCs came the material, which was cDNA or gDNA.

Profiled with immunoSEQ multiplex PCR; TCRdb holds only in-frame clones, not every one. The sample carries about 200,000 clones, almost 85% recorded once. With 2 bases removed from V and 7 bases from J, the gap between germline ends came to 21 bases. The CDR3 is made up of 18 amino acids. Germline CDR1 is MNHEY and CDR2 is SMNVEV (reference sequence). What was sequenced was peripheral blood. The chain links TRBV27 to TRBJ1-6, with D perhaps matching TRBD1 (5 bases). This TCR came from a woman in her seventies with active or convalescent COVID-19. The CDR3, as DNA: TGTGCCAGCAGTTTAAGCCCCAGGACGGGGGGATCGAATTCACCCCTCCACTTT. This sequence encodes CASSLSPRTGGSNSPLHF.